Following are 18 T cell receptor beta chains from one sample sequenced in a study of blood T cell repertoires in COVID-19. Sequencing used immunoSEQ multiplex PCR; TCRdb keeps in-frame clones, though not all of them. The sample records about 67,000 clones, roughly 79% being singletons. Sequenced input: peripheral blood. The receptors were gathered from a woman aged 55-69 years with acute or convalescent COVID-19.

The CDR3: CASSAGSGGVREQFF. The CDR3 nucleotides read TGTGCCAGCAGCGCCGGCAGCGGGGGGGTGCGTGAGCAGTTCTTC. The V and J genes are TRBV7-2 and TRBJ2-1; 10 bases match TRBD2. Germline V gene data show CDR1 as SGHTA and CDR2 as FQGNSA. The V segment lost 5 bases and the J segment 9 bases; nucleotides outside the gene matches: 10. The CDR3 consists of 15 residues.

This chain's CDR3 is CASTPSGTGGYEQYF. In DNA, the CDR3 is TGCGCCAGCACCCCCTCCGGGACAGGGGGGTACGAGCAGTACTTC. The chain recombines TRBV5-1 with TRBJ2-7; TRBD1 aligns across 11 bases. Germline trimming cut 6 bases from V and 4 bases from J; bases unmatched to any gene: 9. The CDR3 extends over 15 amino acids. From germline, CDR1 is SGHRS and CDR2 YFSETQ.

CDR3 residues: CASSLSLGRGYQETQYF. In DNA form, the CDR3 reads TGTGCCAGCAGTTTATCACTGGGGAGGGGGTACCAAGAGACCCAGTACTTC. The chain couples TRBV28 to TRBJ2-5; possible D gene TRBD2, 7 bases. The CDR3 extends over 17 amino acids. V was shortened by 1 base and J by 0 bases, with 15 bases between the two germline ends. Germline CDR1 MDHEN, CDR2 SYDVKM.

This sequence joins TRBV9 and TRBJ2-7; TRBD1 matches at 7 bases. The germline V gene encodes CDR1 SGDLS and CDR2 YYNGEE. CDR3 size: 14 residues. The V and J ends lost 3 bases and 3 bases, in that order; junction bases with no gene match: 6. This CDR3 is CASSDDRAGYEQYF. CDR3 coding DNA: TGTGCCAGCAGCGACGACAGGGCGGGCTACGAGCAGTACTTC.

V gene TRBV21-1 combines with J gene TRBJ1-5. TRBV21-1 corresponds to a pseudogene. The CDR3 length is 11 residues. The DNA for the CDR3 is TGTGCCAGCAGCAAACGGCAGCCCCAGCATTTT. Translated, it gives CASSKRQPQHF.

The chain couples TRBV5-1 to TRBJ1-6, with D uncertain. V dropped 0 bases and J dropped 7 bases, with 5 bases sitting between them. Germline CDR1 SGHRS, CDR2 YFSETQ. The CDR3 sequence is 13 residues long. CDR3: CASSLVENSPLHF. In DNA, the CDR3 is TGCGCCAGCAGCTTGGTAGAGAATTCACCCCTCCACTTT.

Here the CDR3 reads CASSFGQAPVYGYTF. The CDR3, as DNA: TGCGCCAGCAGTTTTGGACAGGCTCCCGTCTATGGCTACACCTTC. V gene TRBV5-1 combines with J gene TRBJ1-2; 7 bases fit TRBD1. Unmatched junction bases numbered 11, after V lost 5 bases and J lost 4 bases. The germline V gene encodes CDR1 SGHRS and CDR2 YFSETQ. The CDR3 has 15 amino acids.

This rearrangement joins TRBV6-5 to TRBJ1-3, with no clear D. The CDR3 spans 13 residues. Germline V lookup: CDR1 MNHEY, CDR2 SVGAGI. Trimming removed 5 bases at V and 1 base at J, with 6 bases between. The CDR3 sequence is CASSRSSGNTIYF. Here the CDR3 DNA reads TGTGCCAGCAGTCGGAGTTCTGGAAACACCATATATTTT.

The chain couples TRBV6-1 to TRBJ1-5; 7 positions match TRBD1. The CDR3 sequence is 18 residues long. J gave up 4 bases and V 0 bases, and 12 bases lay outside the gene matches. CDR1 is MNHNS, CDR2 SASEGT, per germline. CDR3 region: CASSEALVGTAGNQPQHF. CDR3 nucleotides: TGTGCCAGCAGTGAAGCGCTAGTCGGGACAGCAGGGAATCAGCCCCAGCATTTT.

The chain is built from TRBV6-1 and TRBJ1-5; 7 bases align to TRBD1. The germline V gene has CDR1 MNHNS and CDR2 SASEGT. This CDR3 spans 17 amino acids. J gave up 3 bases and V 3 bases, and 11 bases lay outside the gene matches. CDR3 in amino acids: CASSEDRPREVNQPQHF. The CDR3 nucleotides read TGTGCCAGCAGTGAGGACAGGCCAAGGGAGGTCAATCAGCCCCAGCATTTT.

This clone was recorded a few times. This rearrangement joins TRBV6-1 to TRBJ1-2; D ambiguous. The germline gives CDR1 MNHNS, CDR2 SASEGT. V gave up 2 bases and J gave up 0 bases, with 10 bases separating them. This CDR3 is 15 amino acids long. The chain's CDR3 is CASSERLFSNYGYTF. The DNA for the CDR3 is TGTGCCAGCAGTGAACGACTCTTTTCTAACTATGGCTACACCTTC.

The V gene is TRBV6-6, the J gene TRBJ2-7; D not certain. V lost 8 bases, J lost 2 bases, and 10 bases lay in between. CDR1 is MNHNY and CDR2 is SVGAGI in the germline V gene (reference sequence). The CDR3 has 12 amino acids. CDR3 protein: CASGRPPYEQYF. CDR3 nucleotide sequence: TGTGCCAGCGGCAGGCCCCCCTACGAGCAGTACTTC.

The rearrangement joins TRBV6-2 or TRBV6-3 to TRBJ1-6; unclear D gene. The CDR3 is 15 amino acids. CDR1 is MNHEY and CDR2 is SVGEGT in the germline V gene. The germline V and J ends were trimmed by 6 bases and 0 bases, with 9 bases remaining between them. The CDR3 DNA follows: TGTGCCAGCAGCCTCCCTACCTCCTATAATTCACCCCTCCACTTT. Protein product: CASSLPTSYNSPLHF.

This chain connects TRBV15 to TRBJ2-3; a weak D match, TRBD1 (5 bases). The CDR3 has 16 residues. Germline CDR1 and CDR2: LNHNV and YYDKDF (reference sequence). The V and J ends lost 5 bases and 3 bases respectively, with 18 bases between them. The CDR3 DNA reads TGTGCCACCAGCTTCGGCGGTGGCAGGGTAACAGATACGCAGTATTTT. This translates into CATSFGGGRVTDTQYF.

V gene TRBV4-3 combines with J gene TRBJ2-2; possible D gene TRBD2, 6 bases. The CDR3 is 13 amino acids. V lost 6 bases and J lost 7, with 12 bases in between. Germline CDR1 is LGHNA and CDR2 is YSLEER. The CDR3 DNA sequence: TGCGCCAGCAGGGAGGGGACCGACGGGGAGCTGTTTTTT. It yields the protein CASREGTDGELFF.

CDR3 coding DNA: TGTGCCAACCCATCTCGACAGGAGATGAACACTGAAGCTTTCTTT. It yields the protein CANPSRQEMNTEAFF. The rearrangement links TRBV10-3 to TRBJ1-1; a possible D gene is TRBD1 (6 bases). The CDR3 has 15 amino acids. The V gene lost 10 bases and the J gene lost 0 bases, with 18 bases spanning the gap. Germline-derived CDR1 and CDR2 are ENHRY and SYGVKD.

This rearrangement joins TRBV7-2 to TRBJ2-5; D might be TRBD1 (6 bases). Trimming shortened V by 5 bases and J by 7 bases, and 14 bases separated the two germline ends. Per the germline V gene, CDR1 is SGHTA and CDR2 is FQGNSA. The CDR3 spans 13 residues. The CDR3 reads CASSNSRGGTQYF. The CDR3 coding sequence is TGTGCCAGCAGCAACAGCAGAGGGGGGACCCAGTACTTC.

The chain joins TRBV24-1 to TRBJ1-2; D unresolved. V lost 3 bases, J lost 9 bases, and 10 bases lay in between. The CDR3 contains 12 residues. Germline CDR1 and CDR2: KGHDR and SFDVKD. CDR3 sequence: CATSDGPWSYTF. The CDR3 DNA reads as TGTGCCACCAGTGATGGGCCCTGGAGCTACACCTTC.